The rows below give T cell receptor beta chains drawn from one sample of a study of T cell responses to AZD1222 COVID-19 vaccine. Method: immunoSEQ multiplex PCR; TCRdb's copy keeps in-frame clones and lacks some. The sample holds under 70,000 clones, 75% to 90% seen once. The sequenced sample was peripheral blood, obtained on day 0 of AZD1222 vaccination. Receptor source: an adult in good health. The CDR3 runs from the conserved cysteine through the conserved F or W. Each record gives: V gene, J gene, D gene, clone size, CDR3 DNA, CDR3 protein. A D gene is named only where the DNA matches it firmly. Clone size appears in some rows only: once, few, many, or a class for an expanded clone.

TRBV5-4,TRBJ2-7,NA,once,TGTGCCAGCAGCATGGACAGCCCTGCGTACGAGCAGTACTTC,CASSMDSPAYEQYF
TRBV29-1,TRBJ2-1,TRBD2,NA,TGCAGCGTTGAAGATCGCGGGAGACAGCAGGGTGAGCAGTTCTTC,CSVEDRGRQQGEQFF
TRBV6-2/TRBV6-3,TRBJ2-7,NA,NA,TGTGCCAGCAGTTTAGGACCTGGAGGGCTCTACGAGCAGTACTTC,CASSLGPGGLYEQYF
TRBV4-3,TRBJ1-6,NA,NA,TGCGCCAGCAGCCAAGGGACAGCTTCACCCCTCCACTTT,CASSQGTASPLHF
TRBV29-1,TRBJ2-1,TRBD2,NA,TGCAGCGTTGCGGGACTAGCAGCCTACAATGAGCAGTTCTTC,CSVAGLAAYNEQFF
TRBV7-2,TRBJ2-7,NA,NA,TGTGCCAGCAGCTTAACCAGCGGGACAGGTTCTTACGAGCAGTACTTC,CASSLTSGTGSYEQYF
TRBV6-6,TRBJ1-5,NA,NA,TGTGCCAGCACCCTCCAGGGGACCTACAATCAGCCCCAGCATTTT,CASTLQGTYNQPQHF
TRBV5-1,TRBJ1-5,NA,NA,TGCGCCAGCAGCTTAACCCCGGCCAATCAGCCCCAGCATTTT,CASSLTPANQPQHF
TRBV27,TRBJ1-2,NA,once,TGTGCCAGCAGTTTAAATGGGGGTTTAGTTGGCTACACCTTC,CASSLNGGLVGYTF
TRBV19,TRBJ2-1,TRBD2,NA,TGTGCCAGTAGTATAGTTGCACTAGCGGGCAATGAGCAGTTCTTC,CASSIVALAGNEQFF
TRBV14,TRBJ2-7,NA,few,TGTGCCAGCAGCCAAGGGCACACTTACTACGAGCAGTACTTC,CASSQGHTYYEQYF
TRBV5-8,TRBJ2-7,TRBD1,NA,TGTGCCAGCAGCTTAACCGGGACAGGGATCTACGAGCAGTACTTC,CASSLTGTGIYEQYF
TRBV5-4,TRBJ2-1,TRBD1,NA,TGTGCCAGCAGCTTAGGACAGGGAGAATACAATGAGCAGTTCTTC,CASSLGQGEYNEQFF
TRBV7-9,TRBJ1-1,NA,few,TGTGCCAGCAGCCCACGGGGGGCGATTGACACTGAAGCTTTCTTT,CASSPRGAIDTEAFF
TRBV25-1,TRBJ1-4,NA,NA,TGTGCCAGCAGTGAACAAACAGGGCCGGGTGAAAAACTGTTTTTT,CASSEQTGPGEKLFF
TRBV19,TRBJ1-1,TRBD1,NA,TGTGCCAGTAGCCCGACAGGGGGCATATCTGAAGCTTTCTTT,CASSPTGGISEAFF
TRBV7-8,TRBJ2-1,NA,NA,TGTGCCAGCATCCCCCAGACTAGTGGCAATGAGCAGTTCTTC,CASIPQTSGNEQFF
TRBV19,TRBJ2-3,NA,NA,TGTGCCAGTAGTTCTCAAGCGGGCAACACAGATACGCAGTATTTT,CASSSQAGNTDTQYF
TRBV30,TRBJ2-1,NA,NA,TGTGCCTGGAGTGCTAGCGAGTACAATGAGCAGTTCTTC,CAWSASEYNEQFF
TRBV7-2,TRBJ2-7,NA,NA,TGTGCCAGCCGTAGGGGTCGGGCCTACGAGCAGTACTTC,CASRRGRAYEQYF
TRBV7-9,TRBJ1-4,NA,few,TGTGCCAGCAGCCCCGGGGAGGGAGTGCGTGAAAAACTGTTTTTT,CASSPGEGVREKLFF
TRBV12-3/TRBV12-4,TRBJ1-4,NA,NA,TGTGCCAGCACCACTAGTCGGAATGAAAAACTGTTTTTT,CASTTSRNEKLFF
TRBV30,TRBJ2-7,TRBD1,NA,TGTGCCTGGGCCAACAGGGGGCTCTACGAGCAGTACTTC,CAWANRGLYEQYF
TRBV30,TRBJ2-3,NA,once,TGTGCCTGGAAGAATGGACACAACACAGATACGCAGTATTTT,CAWKNGHNTDTQYF
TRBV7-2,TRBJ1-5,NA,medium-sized,TGTGCCAGCAGCTTAGATCGGAGACAGCCCCAGCATTTT,CASSLDRRQPQHF
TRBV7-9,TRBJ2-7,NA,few,TGTGCCAGCAGCTTAAGAGGAGGGGGCTACGAGCAGTACTTC,CASSLRGGGYEQYF
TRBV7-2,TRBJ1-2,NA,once,TGTGCCAGCAGCTTAATGTCGGGGGGGACCGCGCCTAACTATGGCTACACCTTC,CASSLMSGGTAPNYGYTF
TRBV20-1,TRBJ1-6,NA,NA,TGCAGTGCTGATGAGGGTTCACCCCTCCACTTT,CSADEGSPLHF
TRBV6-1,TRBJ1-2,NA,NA,TGTGCCAGCAGTGAGGCTCCACAGAACTATGGCTACACCTTC,CASSEAPQNYGYTF
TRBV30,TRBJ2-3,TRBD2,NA,TGTGCCTGGAGTAAACTAGCGGGAGATGGAGATACGCAGTATTTT,CAWSKLAGDGDTQYF
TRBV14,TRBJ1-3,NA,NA,TGTGCCAGCAGCCAATTACTCGGGAATTCTGGAAACACCATATATTTT,CASSQLLGNSGNTIYF
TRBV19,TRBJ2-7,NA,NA,TGTGCCAGTAGTATCCTCGACGGTAGTTACGAGCAGTACTTC,CASSILDGSYEQYF
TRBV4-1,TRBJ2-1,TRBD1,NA,TGCGCCAGCAGCCATGATAGGGGGCCCAAGCAGTTCTTC,CASSHDRGPKQFF
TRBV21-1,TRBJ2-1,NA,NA,TGTGCCAGCAGCAATGGAGTAATGTTGAGGGGCCCCTTGCCCAATGAGCAGTTCTTC,CASSNGVMLRGPLPNEQFF
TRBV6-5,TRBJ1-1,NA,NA,TGTGCCAGCAAAGGAACCTTGAACACTGAAGCTTTCTTT,CASKGTLNTEAFF
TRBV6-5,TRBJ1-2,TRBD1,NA,TGTGCCAGCAGCCGGGGGACAGGGGAAGGCTACACCTTC,CASSRGTGEGYTF
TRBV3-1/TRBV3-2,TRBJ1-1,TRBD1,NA,TGTGCCAGCAGCCAAGGACAGGGCACTGAAGCTTTCTTT,CASSQGQGTEAFF
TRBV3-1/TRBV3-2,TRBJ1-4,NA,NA,TGTGCCAGCCGCGAACGAGGACAGAGAAATGAAAAACTGTTTTTT,CASRERGQRNEKLFF
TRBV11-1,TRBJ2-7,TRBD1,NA,TGTGCCAGCAGCTTAGCCCCGACAGGGGGCCACTACGAGCAGTACTTC,CASSLAPTGGHYEQYF
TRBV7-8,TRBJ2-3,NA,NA,TGTGCCAGCAGTCGTATTGGGCGCTCCACCACAGATACGCAGTATTTT,CASSRIGRSTTDTQYF
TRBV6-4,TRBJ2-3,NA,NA,TGTGCCAGCAGTACAGGGGATACGCAGTATTTT,CASSTGDTQYF
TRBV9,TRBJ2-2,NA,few,TGTGCCAGCAGCGGCGGACTTCACACCGGGGAGCTGTTTTTT,CASSGGLHTGELFF
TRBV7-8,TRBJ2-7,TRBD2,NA,TGTGCCAGCAGCTTAGCTTCACTAGCGGGAGTCTCTGTCTACGAGCAGTACTTC,CASSLASLAGVSVYEQYF
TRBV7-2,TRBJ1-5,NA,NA,TGTGCCAGCACACCACGGGCCTCGCCGGATCAGCCCCAGCATTTT,CASTPRASPDQPQHF
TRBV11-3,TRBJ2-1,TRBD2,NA,TGTGCCAGCAGCTCTAGAGGGGTCCTAGCGGGAGATGAGCAGTTCTTC,CASSSRGVLAGDEQFF
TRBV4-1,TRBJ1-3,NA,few,TGCGCCAGCAGCCAACCCAGCTCTGGAAACACCATATATTTT,CASSQPSSGNTIYF
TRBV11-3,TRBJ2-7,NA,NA,TGTGCCAGCAGCGTCGGGCCGAGTTCCTACGAGCAGTACTTC,CASSVGPSSYEQYF
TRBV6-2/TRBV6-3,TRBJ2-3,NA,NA,TGTGCCAGCAGTTACTCCGCCAGGGTGGCAGATACGCAGTATTTT,CASSYSARVADTQYF
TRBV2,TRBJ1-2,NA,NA,TGTGCCAGCAGTGATGAGAGTAACTATGGCTACACCTTC,CASSDESNYGYTF
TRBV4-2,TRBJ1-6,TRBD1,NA,TGTGCCAGCAGCCAAACAGCGACAGGGACTAATTCACCCCTCCACTTT,CASSQTATGTNSPLHF
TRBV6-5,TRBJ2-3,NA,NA,TGTGCCAGCAGTTACTCCTCTGCTGGAGGCACAGATACGCAGTATTTT,CASSYSSAGGTDTQYF
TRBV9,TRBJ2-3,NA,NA,TGTGCCAGCAGCGTTAGCACAGATACGCAGTATTTT,CASSVSTDTQYF
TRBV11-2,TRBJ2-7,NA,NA,TGTGCCAGCAGCTTAGCCCCCCCACAGAGCTCCTACGAGCAGTACTTC,CASSLAPPQSSYEQYF
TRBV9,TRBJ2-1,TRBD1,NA,TGTGCCAGCAGCCTGGGTCCTCAGGGGGCATACGAGCAGTTCTTC,CASSLGPQGAYEQFF
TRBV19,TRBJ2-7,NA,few,TGTGCCAGTAGTAGATCCCCGGGACTGGGCGAGCAGTACTTC,CASSRSPGLGEQYF
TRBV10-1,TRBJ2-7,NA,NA,TGCGCCAGCATGGTTCTCGGAGTCGCGTACGAGCAGTACTTC,CASMVLGVAYEQYF
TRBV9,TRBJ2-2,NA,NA,TGTGCCAGCAGCATCCTGTCCGGGGAGCTGTTTTTT,CASSILSGELFF
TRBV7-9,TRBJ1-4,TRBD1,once,TGTGCCAGCAGTTCCCGGACAGGGAAATTTGAAAAACTGTTTTTT,CASSSRTGKFEKLFF
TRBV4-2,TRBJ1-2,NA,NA,TGTGCCAGCAGCCCCACCCCAGGGTATCGGAATGGCTACACCTTC,CASSPTPGYRNGYTF
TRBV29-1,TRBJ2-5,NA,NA,TGCAGCGTTGACCGAGTCGGAGAGACCCAGTACTTC,CSVDRVGETQYF